The entry that follows covers one TCR beta chain sequence. Using immunoSEQ multiplex PCR, the repertoire was profiled, and TCRdb retains in-frame clones only, with some absent. The repertoire holds about 85,000 clones, roughly nine tenths seen once, with 7.5% to 9% in the top ten. This record comes from a study of control samples from healthy donors and cancer patients. The germline V gene encodes CDR1 ENHRY and CDR2 SYGVKD. V was shortened by 3 bases and J by 3 bases, with 26 bases between the two germline ends. The CDR3 loop spans 19 amino acids. The chain couples TRBV10-3 to TRBJ1-1; D is unclear. This clonotype was obtained from a woman aged 55-69 years in good health. The sample consisted of blood. The CDR3 region is CAISDPGFVGQNRDTEAFF. As DNA, the CDR3 is TGTGCCATCAGTGATCCTGGCTTCGTCGGGCAAAATAGGGACACTGAAGCTTTCTTT.